This TCR beta chain was observed in a study of T cells in Graves' hyperthyroidism and ophthalmopathy. Trimming took off 4 bases at V and 7 bases at J, with 19 bases between the two ends. Germline-derived CDR1 and CDR2 are LGHDT and YNNKEL (reference sequence). The CDR3 runs 16 residues. There are many counts of this clonotype. From RNA transcripts, TCR beta CDR3 regions were amplified. Researchers ran a first-round RT-PCR on the TCR CDR3 using the HTBI primer set. TCRdb re-analysed the multiplex PCR reads in MiXCR, keeping a single row per CDR3 protein. The data hold under 500,000 distinct CDR3 sequences, with more than 12% observed a single time.

The source is a man aged 45-65 years with Graves' ophthalmopathy. Sequencing was performed on blood. This chain joins TRBV3-1 and TRBJ1-4, with D possibly matching TRBD1 (5 bases). CDR3 nucleotides: TGTGCCAGCAGCCTCCGGGACCAGCCGTCAAGTGAAAAACTGTTTTTT. This codes for CASSLRDQPSSEKLFF.